This T cell receptor (beta chain) originates from a study of blood T cell repertoires in COVID-19. Study-wide background: COVID-19 samples, acute and convalescent, were from the United States, Italy and Spain.

Trimming at V came to 3 bases and at J to 8 bases, leaving 5 bases not matched to a gene. Germline-derived CDR1 and CDR2 are GTSNPN and SVGIG (reference sequence). There are 13 residues in the CDR3. Cohorts were determined from participant-reported clinical history. Exposed enrollees had met someone with a PCR-confirmed or clinician-diagnosed COVID-19 case at some point within the 2 weeks before study entry. Authors' analysis steps: Reference gene primer amplification gave estimated nucleated cell counts. Clones were sequenced by immunoSEQ multiplex PCR, and TCRdb holds only the in-frame ones, with some missing. For V, J and clone size, that table is used; D and trimming come from the DNA. The sample includes approximately 300,000 clones, around 85% of them seen just once.

This rearrangement joins TRBV30 to TRBJ2-2, with TRBD2 matching 8 bases. The TCR originated in a woman aged 25 to 45 who had been exposed to COVID-19. Sequencing input: PBMCs or T cells enriched from blood (not recorded which). The CDR3 reads CAWSPGGVGELFF. DNA for the CDR3: TGTGCCTGGAGCCCCGGGGGGGTTGGGGAGCTGTTTTTT.